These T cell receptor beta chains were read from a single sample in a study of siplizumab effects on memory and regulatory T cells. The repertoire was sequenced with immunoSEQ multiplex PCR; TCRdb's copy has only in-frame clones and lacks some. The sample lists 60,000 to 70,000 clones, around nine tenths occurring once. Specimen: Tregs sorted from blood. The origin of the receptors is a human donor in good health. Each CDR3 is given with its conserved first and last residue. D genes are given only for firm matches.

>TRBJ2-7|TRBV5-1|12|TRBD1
CASSPQGTEQYF
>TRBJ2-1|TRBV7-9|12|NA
CASSLDNNEQFF
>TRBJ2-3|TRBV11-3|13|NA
CASSPGLGRTQYF
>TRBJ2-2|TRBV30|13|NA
CAWRRGGPGELFF
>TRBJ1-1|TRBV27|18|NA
CASSLFWASRGGYTEAFF
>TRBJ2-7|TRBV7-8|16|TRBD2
CASSLVVTSGSYEQYF
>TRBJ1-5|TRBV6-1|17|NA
CASSEAYGLRSNQPQHF
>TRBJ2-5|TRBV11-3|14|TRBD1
CASRARTGEETQYF
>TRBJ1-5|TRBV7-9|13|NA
CASSSTSDQPQHF
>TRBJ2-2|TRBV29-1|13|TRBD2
CSAGGGNTGELFF
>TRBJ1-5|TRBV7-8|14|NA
CASSSVGSNQPQHF
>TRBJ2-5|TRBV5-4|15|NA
CASSLDLAGKETQYF
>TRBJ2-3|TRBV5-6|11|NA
CASSLVDTQYF
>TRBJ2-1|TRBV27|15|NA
CASTPGLSSYNEQFF
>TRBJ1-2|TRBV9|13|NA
CASSVEGNYGYTF
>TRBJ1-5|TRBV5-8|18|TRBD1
CASSFDRGRLGSNQPQHF
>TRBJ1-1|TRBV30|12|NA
CAWKGPNTEAFF
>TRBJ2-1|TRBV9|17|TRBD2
CASSVVTSGRMDGEQFF
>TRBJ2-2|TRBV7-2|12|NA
CASSWRLGELFF